These 10 T cell receptor beta chains came from one sample sequenced in a study of T cells in Graves' hyperthyroidism and ophthalmopathy. TCR beta CDR3 regions were amplified from RNA transcripts. A first-round RT-PCR of the TCR CDR3 used the HTBI primer set. TCRdb passed the multiplex PCR reads through MiXCR, listing each CDR3 protein once. The table includes around 360,000 distinct CDR3 sequences, roughly 15% detected once. The sample taken for sequencing was blood. All receptors come from a woman aged 60-70 years with Graves' ophthalmopathy.

This clonotype appeared many times. The chain has TRBV20-1 and TRBJ2-5; 14 positions match TRBD2. Germline V CDR1 and CDR2: DFQATT, SNEGSKA (reference sequence). The CDR3 totals 16 residues. With V trimmed by 5 bases and J by 7 bases, 12 bases remained unmatched. The CDR3 DNA follows: TGCAGTGCTCAAACAAGGGGACTAGCGGGAGTAGGGACCCAGTACTTC. It is translated as CSAQTRGLAGVGTQYF.

This clonotype was seen more than once but under ten times. This chain connects TRBV7-2 to TRBJ2-1, with TRBD2 as a possible D gene (6 bases). Germline CDR1 and CDR2: SGHTA and FQGNSA. With 4 bases removed from V and 5 bases from J, the gap between germline ends came to 12 bases. This CDR3 spans 14 amino acids. CDR3 DNA: TGTGCCAGCAGCTCCGCCGGCGGGGACAATGAGCAGTTCTTC. Amino acids: CASSSAGGDNEQFF.

This chain links TRBV19 with TRBJ1-1; D is unresolved. The CDR3 has 11 amino acids. V lost 7 bases to trimming and J lost 7 bases, with 10 bases between them. Germline CDR1 LNHDA, CDR2 SQIVND (reference sequence). As DNA, the CDR3 is TGTGCCAGTACCAGACAACATGAAGCTTTCTTT. Protein product: CASTRQHEAFF.

This clonotype has ten or more counts. The rearrangement uses TRBV7-9 and TRBJ2-3; 9 bases map to TRBD2. Germline-derived CDR1 and CDR2 are SEHNR and FQNEAQ (reference sequence). With 3 bases clipped from V and 4 bases from J, the junction kept 5 bases outside the gene matches. This CDR3 has 15 amino acids. This chain's CDR3 is CASSFGAGGSDTQYF. CDR3 coding DNA: TGTGCCAGCAGCTTTGGTGCGGGAGGGTCAGATACGCAGTATTTT.

Many counts were recorded for this clonotype. This rearrangement joins TRBV29-1 to TRBJ2-5, with 9 nucleotides matching TRBD2. V shed 2 bases, J shed 5 bases, and the junction held 9 bases outside the gene matches. The germline CDR1 and CDR2 sequences are SQVTM and ANQGSEA. The length of the CDR3 is 15 residues. CDR3 residues: CSVEPIAGDGETQYF. CDR3 coding DNA: TGCAGCGTTGAACCCATAGCGGGAGATGGGGAGACCCAGTACTTC.

This clonotype was counted many times. The V and J genes are TRBV7-3 and TRBJ2-1, with no clear D. Germline CDR1 reads SGHTA; CDR2 reads FQGTGA. This CDR3 has 15 amino acids. Trimming cost V 1 base and J 1 base, with 8 bases left between them. The CDR3 here is CASSLKVGSYNEQFF. The CDR3, as DNA: TGTGCCAGCAGCTTAAAAGTGGGGTCCTACAATGAGCAGTTCTTC.

This sequence joins TRBV28 and TRBJ2-3, with a weak D call TRBD1 (6 bases). V shed 2 bases and J shed 1 base, with 10 bases lying between them. Germline-derived CDR1 and CDR2 are MDHEN and SYDVKM. This CDR3 contains 15 residues. Written as DNA, the CDR3 is TGTGCCAGCAGTTTACCGTGGACAGGCACAGATACGCAGTATTTT. Residues: CASSLPWTGTDTQYF.

This clonotype was seen repeatedly, ten times or more. The chain couples TRBV9 to TRBJ2-7, with D unresolved. CDR1 and CDR2 from the germline V gene are SGDLS and YYNGEE. CDR3 length: 15 residues. V was trimmed by 4 bases and J by 6 bases, leaving 20 bases between them. CDR3 loop: CASSNRPGLYSEQYF. CDR3 nucleotide sequence: TGTGCCAGCAGCAACCGACCCGGGCTCTACTCCGAGCAGTACTTC.

This clonotype was recorded at least ten times. The V call is TRBV10-1, the J call TRBJ2-7; 8 bases fit TRBD2. Germline-derived CDR1 and CDR2 are WNHNN and SYGVQD (reference sequence). The J segment lost 4 bases and the V segment lost 2 bases, leaving 4 bases of the junction unmatched. This CDR3 spans 14 amino acids. The CDR3 sequence is CASSEAGGVYEQYF. CDR3 coding DNA: TGCGCCAGCAGTGAGGCGGGAGGTGTGTACGAGCAGTACTTC.

There are many counts of this clonotype. The chain combines TRBV6-1 with TRBJ1-5, with 8 bases that match TRBD1. The germline V gene has CDR1 MNHNS and CDR2 SASEGT. V lost 6 bases to trimming and J lost 4 bases; unmatched junction nucleotides: 5. The CDR3 length is 14 residues. CDR3 nucleotides: TGTGCCAGCAGACAACAGGGGGTAAATCAGCCCCAGCATTTT. Its translation: CASRQQGVNQPQHF.